This entry lists 17 T cell receptor beta chains sequenced from one sample in a study of CD8+ T cells in alopecia areata. Extraction of RNA preceded its reverse transcription into cDNA, which served as the sequencing template. Only in-frame clones appear in the TCRdb table, and some are missing; sequencing was by immunoSEQ multiplex PCR. The repertoire consists of roughly 220,000 clones, with about two fifths occurring once and the leading ten covering roughly 0.5%. Regarding treatment: oral pan-JAK inhibitor, 5-10 mg twice daily. The sample here was CD4+ T cells sorted from blood, taken around week 30, from a patient treated with tofacitinib. These receptors all stem from a human donor with alopecia areata.

The chain carries TRBV5-4 and TRBJ1-2, with D possibly TRBD1 on 5 matching bases. Trimming took off 0 bases at V and 8 bases at J, with 17 bases between the two ends. Germline V CDR1 and CDR2: SGHNT, YYREEE (reference sequence). This CDR3 comprises 15 residues. The CDR3 sequence: CASSLGGGTAGGYTF. The CDR3 region has the DNA TGTGCCAGCAGCTTGGGAGGTGGGACTGCCGGGGGCTACACCTTC.

This clone came up a few times. The chain recombines TRBV7-2 with TRBJ1-2; 7 bases are shared with TRBD1. Germline V lookup: CDR1 SGHTA, CDR2 FQGNSA. The length of the CDR3 is 15 residues. After removal of 0 bases from V and 4 bases from J, the junction contained 5 bases not matched to a gene. CDR3 bases: TGTGCCAGCAGCTTAGCGCGGGACAGCCCCTATGGCTACACCTTC. Residues: CASSLARDSPYGYTF.

This clone was found a few times. The gene calls are TRBV30 and TRBJ2-1, with D perhaps TRBD2 (6 bases). Trimming took off 5 bases at V and 6 bases at J, with 20 bases between the two ends. CDR1 GTSNPN and CDR2 SVGIG come from the germline V gene (reference sequence). The length of the CDR3 is 15 residues. CDR3 sequence: CAWASQRARGNEQFF. As DNA, the CDR3 is TGTGCCTGGGCTTCCCAGCGGGCTAGGGGCAATGAGCAGTTCTTC.

The rearrangement joins TRBV9 to TRBJ1-1; 7 bases are shared with TRBD1. The CDR3 length is 17 residues. Germline V lookup: CDR1 SGDLS, CDR2 YYNGEE. V gave up 0 bases and J gave up 1 base; unmatched junction bases: 9. CDR3 in amino acids: CASSVVGGQRPNTEAFF. DNA for the CDR3: TGTGCCAGCAGCGTAGTAGGGGGACAGCGACCGAACACTGAAGCTTTCTTT.

This clone showed up just a few times. J is TRBJ2-7 and V is TRBV6-5, with D unclear. Germline CDR1 reads MNHEY; CDR2 reads SVGAGI. V gave up 4 bases and J gave up 2 bases, with 9 bases separating them. The CDR3 consists of 13 residues. The CDR3 nucleotides read TGTGCCAGCAGTTGGCCTGGAGCCTACGAGCAGTACTTC. As protein: CASSWPGAYEQYF.

This clone was seen only a few times. Other DNA sequences within the sample encode an identical CDR3. CDR3 in amino acids: CSVVPGNTEAFF. The CDR3 nucleotides are TGCAGCGTTGTACCGGGGAACACTGAAGCTTTCTTT. The chain combines TRBV29-1 with TRBJ1-1; D gene ambiguous. From germline, CDR1 is SQVTM and CDR2 ANQGSEA. V gave up 4 bases and J gave up 1 base, with 7 bases separating them. The CDR3 sequence is 12 residues long. Looking up the rest from reference TRBV29-1 and TRBJ1-1 gives the full variable domain: SAVISQKPSRDICQRGTSLTIQCQVDSQVTMMFWYRQQPGQSLTLIATANQGSEATYESGFVIDKFPISRPNLTFSTLTVSNMSPEDSSIYLCSVVPGNTEAFFGQGTRLTVV.

The chain is built from TRBV5-1 and TRBJ1-4, with unresolved D. CDR1 is SGHRS, CDR2 YFSETQ, per germline. The CDR3 length is 15 residues. V lost 0 bases to trimming and J lost 3 bases, with 9 bases between them. CDR3 bases: TGCGCCAGCAGCTTGGCCGCGAGAGCTAATGAAAAACTGTTTTTT. Residues: CASSLAARANEKLFF.

The chain is built from TRBV10-3 and TRBJ2-7, with a tentative D call TRBD1 (6 bases). The CDR3 spans 11 residues. The germline CDR1 and CDR2 sequences are ENHRY and SYGVKD. V lost 5 bases and J lost 5, with 7 bases in between. The CDR3 reads CAISTGNEQYF. The CDR3 bases are TGTGCCATCAGTACAGGGAACGAGCAGTACTTC.

This clone was observed a handful of times. V gene TRBV4-1 combines with J gene TRBJ2-5, with no clear D. The germline gives CDR1 MGHRA, CDR2 YSYEKL. This CDR3 has 14 residues. V lost 4 bases and J lost 5, with 14 bases in between. This chain's CDR3 is CASSLAYLGETQYF. CDR3 coding DNA: TGCGCCAGCAGCCTCGCATATCTTGGGGAGACCCAGTACTTC.

This chain connects TRBV5-1 to TRBJ1-4; D is ambiguous. Trimming stripped 0 bases from V and 4 bases from J, with 10 bases between. The CDR3 extends over 15 amino acids. Germline V gene sequence: CDR1 SGHRS, CDR2 YFSETQ. The CDR3 DNA sequence: TGCGCCAGCAGCTTGGGGGGTTACGATAATGAAAAACTGTTTTTT. As protein: CASSLGGYDNEKLFF.

The chain recombines TRBV9 with TRBJ2-5, with 7 positions matching TRBD1. V was pared by 0 bases and J by 2 bases, with 4 bases of the junction left unmatched. This CDR3 is 15 amino acids long. Germline CDR1 and CDR2: SGDLS and YYNGEE. The CDR3 DNA follows: TGTGCCAGCAGCGTAGAGGGGGACAGACAAGAGACCCAGTACTTC. As protein: CASSVEGDRQETQYF.

The V and J genes are TRBV4-1 and TRBJ2-3, with 9 bases identical to TRBD2. Germline CDR1 and CDR2: MGHRA and YSYEKL. V was clipped by 3 bases and J by 1 base; unmatched bases: 8. The length of the CDR3 is 17 residues. The CDR3 sequence is CASSQVPRLAGTDTQYF. CDR3 DNA: TGCGCCAGCAGCCAGGTTCCCCGACTAGCGGGCACAGATACGCAGTATTTT.

Only one count was recorded for this clone. The chain has TRBV29-1 and TRBJ1-2; 7 positions agree with TRBD1. The CDR3 loop spans 17 amino acids. Germline assignment: CDR1 SQVTM and CDR2 ANQGSEA. Trimming took 6 bases from V and 2 from J; bases not matched to a gene: 18. The CDR3 DNA reads as TGCAGCGTAAGAAAGGGGGCTACGGGGCATTGGAACTATGGCTACACCTTC. Translation: CSVRKGATGHWNYGYTF.

This clone appeared a few times. This sequence joins TRBV9 and TRBJ1-2, with a weak D call TRBD1 (6 bases). V lost 4 bases and J 1 base, leaving 14 bases between the germline ends. The CDR3 covers 15 residues. Germline CDR1 is SGDLS and CDR2 is YYNGEE. The CDR3, as DNA: TGTGCCAGCAGCCCACAGGGTACCCTTAACTATGGCTACACCTTC. Its protein product is CASSPQGTLNYGYTF. The entire variable domain, with the rest obtained from reference TRBV9 and TRBJ1-2, is as follows: DSGVTQTPKHLITATGQRVTLRCSPRSGDLSVYWYQQSLDQGLQFLIQYYNGEERAKGNILERFSAQQFPDLHSELNLSSLELGDSALYFCASSPQGTLNYGYTFGSGTRLTVV.

The rearrangement links TRBV7-9 to TRBJ1-6; no clear D. The CDR3 extends over 14 amino acids. Germline V lookup: CDR1 SEHNR, CDR2 FQNEAQ (reference sequence). Between the trimmed V and J ends, which lost 1 base and 10 bases, there was a span of 11 bases. CDR3 DNA sequence: TGTGCCAGCAGCTTAGTTAACTCCGGGTCACCCCTCCACTTT. Amino acids: CASSLVNSGSPLHF.

The J gene is TRBJ2-3, the V gene TRBV9, with 9 bases lining up with TRBD1. The V and J ends lost 4 bases and 6 bases, in that order; junction bases with no gene match: 9. Looked up from germline, CDR1 is SGDLS and CDR2 is YYNGEE. CDR3 size: 15 residues. CDR3 protein: CASSPRDRESDTQYF. The CDR3, as DNA: TGTGCCAGCAGCCCCCGGGACAGGGAGTCGGATACGCAGTATTTT.

The chain is built from TRBV13 and TRBJ1-6; D uncertain. The germline gives CDR1 PRHDT, CDR2 FYEKMQ (reference sequence). CDR3 length equals 17 residues. V was cut by 0 bases and J by 0 bases, with 9 bases left in between. The CDR3 here is CASSLGGDSSYNSPLHF. The CDR3 nucleotides are TGTGCCAGCAGCTTAGGTGGGGATAGCTCCTATAATTCACCCCTCCACTTT.